The 13 T cell receptor beta chains below all came from one sample that was sequenced in a study of cytomegalovirus exposure and HLA in healthy donors. The primer mix had 60 Vbeta and 13 Jbeta primers. Profiled with immunoSEQ multiplex PCR; TCRdb holds only in-frame clones, not every one. The sample consists of roughly 140,000 clones, roughly 85% of them appearing once. Sequenced: PBMCs. These receptors were taken from a male donor in good health and CMV-seronegative.

This clone has just a few counts. The CDR3 protein is CASNERGGGEKLFF. For the CDR3, the DNA is TGTGCCAGCAACGAGCGGGGGGGAGGTGAAAAACTGTTTTTT. The chain uses TRBV6-1 and TRBJ1-4; tentative D call: TRBD1 (5 bases). Trimming took 7 bases from V and 7 from J, leaving 16 bases between them. The CDR3 totals 14 residues. Germline CDR1 MNHNS, CDR2 SASEGT.

V usage is TRBV2 and J usage is TRBJ2-3; D unresolved. This CDR3 region has 13 residues. The V end was cut by 7 bases, the J end by 8 bases, with 16 bases between. CDR1 SNHLY and CDR2 FYNNEI come from the germline V gene. The CDR3 sequence is CASIVSAVVTQYF. CDR3 DNA sequence: TGTGCCAGCATCGTCTCGGCGGTGGTTACGCAGTATTTT.

The chain uses TRBV28 and TRBJ1-1; D remains unclear. Trimming took off 1 base at V and 3 bases at J, with 3 bases between the two ends. Germline V gene data show CDR1 as MDHEN and CDR2 as SYDVKM. The CDR3 runs to 12 residues. CDR3 residues: CASSLSDTEAFF. The CDR3 region has the DNA TGTGCCAGCAGTTTATCGGACACTGAAGCTTTCTTT. The whole variable domain, remainder taken from reference TRBV28 and TRBJ1-1, is DVKVTQSSRYLVKRTGEKVFLECVQDMDHENMFWYRQDPGLGLRLIYFSYDVKMKEKGDIPEGYSVSREKKERFSLILESASTNQTSMYLCASSLSDTEAFFGQGTRLTVV.

This clone was seen once. The chain recombines TRBV9 with TRBJ2-6; tentatively, D is TRBD1 (6 bases). This CDR3 region has 18 residues. Germline V gene sequence: CDR1 SGDLS, CDR2 YYNGEE. The V gene lost 5 bases and the J gene lost 0 bases, with 18 bases spanning the gap. The DNA for the CDR3 is TGTGCCAGCAGTGATCTACATCAACAGGGCTCTGGGGCCAACGTCCTGACTTTC. Its translation is CASSDLHQQGSGANVLTF. Filled out from reference TRBV9 and TRBJ2-6, the complete variable domain reads DSGVTQTPKHLITATGQRVTLRCSPRSGDLSVYWYQQSLDQGLQFLIQYYNGEERAKGNILERFSAQQFPDLHSELNLSSLELGDSALYFCASSDLHQQGSGANVLTFGAGSRLTVL.

This clone showed up just once. The chain employs TRBV7-9 and TRBJ2-1, with TRBD2 matching over 9 bases. Per the germline V gene, CDR1 is SEHNR and CDR2 is FQNEAQ (reference sequence). Trimming cost V 5 bases and J 8 bases; bases outside gene matches: 13. The CDR3 has 16 residues. The CDR3 protein is CASSPTRREGRYEQFF. CDR3 sequence (DNA): TGTGCCAGCAGCCCCACCCGGCGGGAGGGCCGTTATGAGCAGTTCTTC.

The chain couples TRBV25-1 to TRBJ2-3; 10 bases are shared with TRBD2. V dropped 4 bases and J dropped 2; count of bases not matched to a gene: 9. CDR1 MGHDK and CDR2 SYGVNS come from the germline V gene. The CDR3 spans 17 residues. In nucleotides, the CDR3 is TGTGCCAGCAGTGGGTTTACTAGCGGGGCTTACACAGATACGCAGTATTTT. The encoded protein is CASSGFTSGAYTDTQYF.

The rearrangement links TRBV13 to TRBJ2-3, with 7 bases fitting TRBD2. Germline-derived CDR1 and CDR2 are PRHDT and FYEKMQ (reference sequence). The CDR3 has 16 amino acids. Losses at the gene ends were 4 bases for V and 7 bases for J; bases not matched to a gene: 14. In DNA form, the CDR3 reads TGTGCCAGCAGCTCCAACCCTAGCGGAAGTTCAAATACGCAGTATTTT. Its protein is CASSSNPSGSSNTQYF.

The V gene is TRBV27, the J gene TRBJ2-3; TRBD2 agrees at 11 bases. Germline CDR1 reads MNHEY; CDR2 reads SMNVEV (reference sequence). CDR3 size: 15 residues. Trimming took 5 bases from V and 3 from J; bases not matched to a gene: 4. CDR3 nucleotide sequence: TGTGCCAGCAGTGAACTAGCGGGAGCTACAGATACGCAGTATTTT. Its translation: CASSELAGATDTQYF.

The rearrangement joins TRBV6-5 to TRBJ1-1; D is possibly TRBD1 (5 bases). In germline, CDR1 is MNHEY, CDR2 SVGAGI. Between the trimmed V and J ends, which lost 2 bases and 7 bases, there was a span of 14 bases. The CDR3 covers 14 residues. CDR3 region: CASSYKQGVFEAFF. The CDR3 DNA reads as TGTGCCAGCAGTTACAAGCAGGGTGTGTTTGAAGCTTTCTTT.

This chain connects TRBV11-3 to TRBJ2-5; no definite D call. The ends were cut back, 0 bases at V and 2 bases at J, with 7 bases in the middle. From germline, CDR1 is SGHNT and CDR2 YENEEA. This CDR3 has 14 amino acids. Here the CDR3 reads CASSLETAQETQYF. In DNA, the CDR3 is TGTGCCAGCAGCTTAGAAACAGCACAAGAGACCCAGTACTTC.

This chain uses TRBV28 with TRBJ1-3; 8 bases match TRBD1. CDR3 length: 16 amino acids. After removal of 5 bases from V and 4 bases from J, the junction contained 10 bases not matched to a gene. Germline CDR1 is MDHEN and CDR2 is SYDVKM. In nucleotides, the CDR3 is TGTGCCAGCAGTGAGACCCAGACAGGGGCCGGAAACACCATATATTTT. Translation: CASSETQTGAGNTIYF.

This clone was observed a few times. This rearrangement joins TRBV20-1 to TRBJ1-2; D gene uncertain. V shed 8 bases and J shed 4 bases, with 11 bases lying between them. The CDR3 is made up of 11 amino acids. The germline gives CDR1 DFQATT, CDR2 SNEGSKA (reference sequence). The CDR3 DNA follows: TGCAGTCCGCAGATGTCCTATGGCTACACCTTC. Protein sequence: CSPQMSYGYTF.

This chain uses TRBV14 with TRBJ2-7, with TRBD2 as a possible D gene (5 bases). Trimming took 1 base from V and 4 from J, leaving 8 bases between them. Looked up from germline, CDR1 is SGHDN and CDR2 is FVKESK. This CDR3 has 13 amino acids. Here the CDR3 reads CASSQGRGYEQYF. CDR3 in DNA: TGTGCCAGCAGCCAAGGTCGAGGGTACGAGCAGTACTTC.